This TCR beta chain was recovered during a study of blood T cell repertoires in COVID-19. Across the study: The United States, Italy and Spain supplied acute and convalescent COVID-19 samples. T cells, B-cell-depleted T cells, or PBMCs supplied cDNA or gDNA.

Per the original data handling: Reference gene primer amplification gave estimated nucleated cell counts. The method was immunoSEQ multiplex PCR; TCRdb's version includes in-frame clones alone and lacks a portion of them. D and trimming were read from the DNA, whereas the V and J calls and clone size are those reported in that table. The repertoire holds roughly 200,000 clones, with about 91% as singletons. The CDR3 consists of 13 residues. V lost 0 bases and J 12 bases, leaving 12 bases between the germline ends. Germline V gene data show CDR1 as MNHNS and CDR2 as SASEGT. The chain couples TRBV6-1 to TRBJ2-1; D is perhaps TRBD2 (6 bases). The sample was peripheral blood. The clonotype was recovered from a young man with active or convalescent COVID-19. Written as DNA, the CDR3 is TGTGCCAGCAGTGAAGCGCGTGCGGGACGGCAGTTCTTC. Its translation is CASSEARAGRQFF.